What follows describes a single TCR beta chain. The antigen remains unidentified. Donors were nominally healthy when sampled, though unrecorded immune exposures were likely. These data are taken from a study of cytomegalovirus exposure and HLA in healthy donors. Study-wide results and limits: A reported reduction in N-insertions relative to the roughly 670-donor mean was seen in an Asian-associated ancestry cluster in a later analysis. The productive fraction for most TCR beta V segments was about 90% or about 30% in an earlier analysis.

PCR used 60 Vbeta primers and 13 Jbeta primers. Repertoires were generated with immunoSEQ multiplex PCR, while TCRdb's copy carries only in-frame clones and drops some. Among approximately 70,000 clones, roughly four fifths were seen once, and the ten largest hold about 5.7%. The CDR3 spans 14 residues. Germline V lookup: CDR1 SGHNT, CDR2 YYREEE (reference sequence). Trimming removed 0 bases from V and 5 bases from J; junction bases left unmatched: 1. This chain uses TRBV5-4 with TRBJ2-5; the match to TRBD1 covers 10 bases. Sequencing input: PBMCs. This TCR was sampled from a man aged 50 or older in good health and CMV-seronegative. CDR3 DNA sequence: TGTGCCAGCAGCTTGGGACAGGGGGCTGAGACCCAGTACTTC. Protein: CASSLGQGAETQYF. The complete variable domain, with remaining parts taken from reference TRBV5-4 and TRBJ2-5, reads ETGVTQSPTHLIKTRGQQVTLRCSSQSGHNTVSWYQQALGQGPQFIFQYYREEENGRGNFPPRFSGLQFPNYSSELNVNALELDDSALYLCASSLGQGAETQYFGPGTRLLVL.